In this sample, the clone carrying this T cell receptor beta chain turned up once. Its antigen is undetermined. The PCR made use of 60 Vbeta and 13 Jbeta primers. Data came from immunoSEQ multiplex PCR; TCRdb stores just in-frame clones and leaves some out. The top ten hold 5.5% to 7% of the sample, which has about 200,000 clones, more than 75% seen once. The data were taken from a study of cytomegalovirus exposure and HLA in healthy donors. Study observations and caveats: Reports credit the classifier with highly specific, highly sensitive diagnosis of cytomegalovirus status. A later analysis found common viral pathogens apparently linked to several of the most significant clusters. Follow-up analysis later connected one missense variant in DCLRE1C with trimming of TCR beta V- and J-genes.

Trimming took 10 bases from V and 7 from J, leaving 20 bases between them. CDR3 length: 14 residues. Per germline, CDR1 LNHDA and CDR2 SQIVND (reference sequence). Donors were ostensibly healthy at sampling, although undocumented immune exposures were probable. V and J are TRBV19 and TRBJ1-5; TRBD1 is a possible D gene (5 bases). The sequencing input was PBMCs. The sequence came from a woman in her forties or fifties in good health and CMV-seropositive. This CDR3 is CAIGGDRWGQPQHF. The CDR3 region has the DNA TGTGCCATAGGCGGGGACCGCTGGGGACAGCCCCAGCATTTT.